This is a list of T cell receptor beta chains from one sample in a study of T-cell memory formation after mild COVID-19. TCRdb fed the 5' RACE reads into MiXCR, producing one record per CDR3 protein. Of fewer than 650,000 distinct CDR3 sequences in the sample, about a fifth are singletons; the top ten hold roughly 9.1%. Sequences were obtained from PBMCs or a T cell subset sorted from them (not recorded which). The receptors here all came from an adult woman who had mild COVID-19 (a few samples of this study predate the infection). Cell type and time point are not known. CDR3s include the opening cysteine and the closing phenylalanine or tryptophan. The D gene is left open where the match is weak. Clone size is given for some rows only: seen once, a few or many times, or a class if the clone is expanded.

V: TRBV11-2
J: TRBJ2-7
D: NA
size: NA
DNA: TGTGCCAGCAGAATACCCTACGGGAAAGTCTCTAAGCAGTACTTC
CDR3: CASRIPYGKVSKQYF

V: TRBV7-2
J: TRBJ2-6
D: TRBD1
size: many
DNA: TGTGCCAGCAGCGCCGGGACAGGCCTCTCTGGGGCCAACGTCCTGACTTTC
CDR3: CASSAGTGLSGANVLTF

V: TRBV10-3
J: TRBJ2-2
D: TRBD2
size: few
DNA: TGTGCCATCAAGGGACTAGCGGGGGGCCAGAACACCGGGGAGCTGTTTTTT
CDR3: CAIKGLAGGQNTGELFF

V: TRBV6-2/TRBV6-3
J: TRBJ1-3
D: NA
size: few
DNA: TGTGCCAGCAGTTACCGGACCGGGGATTTATTTGGAAACACCATATATTTT
CDR3: CASSYRTGDLFGNTIYF

V: TRBV10-3
J: TRBJ2-3
D: NA
size: NA
DNA: TGTGCCATCAGTATTGGGGCCAGATCTTCTACAGATACGCAGTATTTT
CDR3: CAISIGARSSTDTQYF

V: TRBV20-1
J: TRBJ2-1
D: NA
size: few
DNA: TGCAGTGCTAGAGATCCAGGGTACAATGAGCAGTTCTTC
CDR3: CSARDPGYNEQFF

V: TRBV3-1
J: TRBJ2-1
D: TRBD2
size: few
DNA: TGTGCCAGCAGCAACTTGGGGACTAGCGATGAGCAGTTCTTC
CDR3: CASSNLGTSDEQFF

V: TRBV12-3/TRBV12-4
J: TRBJ2-1
D: NA
size: NA
DNA: TGTGCCAGCAGACCTTATCCTCGGGACCCCTGGCGGGATGAGCAGTTCTTC
CDR3: CASRPYPRDPWRDEQFF

V: TRBV6-1
J: TRBJ1-1
D: NA
size: NA
DNA: TGTGCCAGCAGTGTAGTCCAGGAGAACACTGAAGCTTTCTTT
CDR3: CASSVVQENTEAFF

V: TRBV6-5
J: TRBJ2-7
D: TRBD2
size: many
DNA: TGTGCCAGCAGCCGATTGACTAGCGGGAGGGCCTACGAGCAGTACTTC
CDR3: CASSRLTSGRAYEQYF

V: TRBV7-2
J: TRBJ2-5
D: NA
size: few
DNA: TGTGCCAGCAGCTCCGACAGGGGGGCCGGGACTAGCACCCAGTACTTC
CDR3: CASSSDRGAGTSTQYF

V: TRBV7-2
J: TRBJ2-2
D: TRBD2
size: NA
DNA: TGTGCCAGCAGCCCTACCCTAGCGGGGGGCACCGGGGAGCTGTTTTTT
CDR3: CASSPTLAGGTGELFF

V: TRBV12-3/TRBV12-4
J: TRBJ2-5
D: NA
size: few
DNA: TGTGCCAGCACCTTGGGGGGGCTGCGCCAGTACTTC
CDR3: CASTLGGLRQYF

V: TRBV12-3/TRBV12-4
J: TRBJ2-7
D: NA
size: few
DNA: TGTGCCAGCAGTTTAGATTCGATGAGGGAGCAGTACTTC
CDR3: CASSLDSMREQYF

V: TRBV7-6
J: TRBJ2-1
D: NA
size: many
DNA: TGTGCCAGCAGCTTTTTGAATCATGAGCAGTTCTTC
CDR3: CASSFLNHEQFF

V: TRBV7-9
J: TRBJ1-5
D: NA
size: NA
DNA: TGTGCCAGCAGCGCACAGGGTAGTCAGCCCCAGCATTTT
CDR3: CASSAQGSQPQHF

V: TRBV27
J: TRBJ2-4
D: NA
size: NA
DNA: TGTGCCAGCAGTAGGGGGACTTCCAAAAACATTCAGTACTTC
CDR3: CASSRGTSKNIQYF

V: TRBV12-3/TRBV12-4
J: TRBJ2-4
D: TRBD1
size: few
DNA: TGTGCCAGCAGTACGGGACAGGGGAACATTCAGTACTTC
CDR3: CASSTGQGNIQYF

V: TRBV6-5
J: TRBJ2-7
D: NA
size: NA
DNA: TGTGCCAGCAGTTACGAACGGGGAATCTCCTACGAGCAGTACTTC
CDR3: CASSYERGISYEQYF

V: TRBV6-6
J: TRBJ1-1
D: NA
size: NA
DNA: TGTGCCAGCAGTTACTTTCCCATGAACACTGAAGCTTTCTTT
CDR3: CASSYFPMNTEAFF

V: TRBV12-3/TRBV12-4
J: TRBJ2-5
D: NA
size: NA
DNA: TGTGCCAGCGGGACGGCCAGAACCCAGTACTTC
CDR3: CASGTARTQYF

V: TRBV12-3/TRBV12-4
J: TRBJ2-5
D: TRBD2
size: few
DNA: TGTGCCAGCAGGCACCGACTAGCGGGGGAGACCCAGTACTTC
CDR3: CASRHRLAGETQYF

V: TRBV20-1
J: TRBJ2-3
D: TRBD2
size: few
DNA: TGCAGTGCAGAACCCCGTAGCGGGCCAGGCGCAGATACGCAGTATTTT
CDR3: CSAEPRSGPGADTQYF

V: TRBV12-3/TRBV12-4
J: TRBJ2-5
D: TRBD2
size: NA
DNA: TGTGCCAGCAGTTTAGGGACTAGCGGGAGGATCCAAGAGACCCAGTACTTC
CDR3: CASSLGTSGRIQETQYF

V: TRBV3-1
J: TRBJ2-7
D: NA
size: few
DNA: TGTGCCAGCAGCCTGCGGGGGCTAGCCAGAGGGCCCTACGAGCAGTACTTC
CDR3: CASSLRGLARGPYEQYF

V: TRBV4-2
J: TRBJ1-1
D: NA
size: NA
DNA: TGTGCCAGCAGCCAAGGGTCAACCACTGAAGCTTTCTTT
CDR3: CASSQGSTTEAFF

V: TRBV12-3/TRBV12-4
J: TRBJ2-3
D: NA
size: NA
DNA: TGTGCCAGCAGTAAACAGACACACACAGATACGCAGTATTTT
CDR3: CASSKQTHTDTQYF

V: TRBV20-1
J: TRBJ2-1
D: TRBD1
size: few
DNA: TGCAGTGCTCCCGGGACAGCATACAATGAGCAGTTCTTC
CDR3: CSAPGTAYNEQFF

V: TRBV27
J: TRBJ1-2
D: NA
size: few
DNA: TGTGCCAGCCGCGACGGGGGAGGCGGCTACACCTTC
CDR3: CASRDGGGGYTF

V: TRBV6-6
J: TRBJ2-1
D: TRBD2
size: few
DNA: TGTGCCAGCAGCATGCTTGGACTAGCGGATCATATCGACTCCTACAATGAGCAGTTCTTC
CDR3: CASSMLGLADHIDSYNEQFF

V: TRBV18
J: TRBJ2-2
D: NA
size: many
DNA: TGTGCCAGCTCACCACCGTTTCTTCACTCGAACACCGGGGAGCTGTTTTTT
CDR3: CASSPPFLHSNTGELFF

V: TRBV7-9
J: TRBJ1-2
D: NA
size: NA
DNA: TGTGCCAGCAGCTATGGGGGCTGCACCTTC
CDR3: CASSYGGCTF

V: TRBV19
J: TRBJ2-1
D: NA
size: few
DNA: TGTGCCAGTAGTATATGGGGCGACCCCTCCTACAATGAGCAGTTCTTC
CDR3: CASSIWGDPSYNEQFF

V: TRBV30
J: TRBJ2-7
D: NA
size: NA
DNA: TGTGCCTGGAGTAAGAGCTCCTACGAGCAGTACTTC
CDR3: CAWSKSSYEQYF

V: TRBV5-5
J: TRBJ1-1
D: NA
size: few
DNA: TGTGCCAGCAGGCTTGACCTCGGGGGGACGGTGGCTTTCTTT
CDR3: CASRLDLGGTVAFF

V: TRBV7-9
J: TRBJ2-3
D: TRBD1
size: NA
DNA: TGTGCCAGCAGCTTAACACAGGGGAAGAGAACAGATACGCAGTATTTT
CDR3: CASSLTQGKRTDTQYF

V: TRBV14
J: TRBJ2-7
D: TRBD1
size: few
DNA: TGTGCCAGCAGCCAAAAAGGACAGGGGAGCGAGCAGTACTTC
CDR3: CASSQKGQGSEQYF

V: TRBV9
J: TRBJ2-2
D: TRBD2
size: NA
DNA: TGTGCCAGCAGCAAAGGACTAGCGGACACCGGGGAGCTGTTTTTT
CDR3: CASSKGLADTGELFF

V: TRBV19
J: TRBJ1-1
D: TRBD1
size: NA
DNA: TGTGCCAGTACCGCAGGGGGCACTGAAGCTTTCTTT
CDR3: CASTAGGTEAFF

V: TRBV12-3/TRBV12-4
J: TRBJ1-1
D: TRBD1
size: few
DNA: TGTGCCAGCAGTTTAGCCCTCGGACAGGGAGAAGCTTTCTTT
CDR3: CASSLALGQGEAFF

V: TRBV5-1
J: TRBJ2-3
D: TRBD1
size: NA
DNA: TGCGCCAGCAGCTTGGGGGACAGGGTTCCAGATACGCAGTATTTT
CDR3: CASSLGDRVPDTQYF

V: TRBV7-9
J: TRBJ2-7
D: TRBD2
size: few
DNA: TGTGCCAGCAGCTTCAGGCGGGGGTCCGACGAGCAGTACTTC
CDR3: CASSFRRGSDEQYF

V: TRBV7-9
J: TRBJ2-1
D: TRBD2
size: NA
DNA: TGTGCCAGCAGCACGTTAGCGGGAGGGTCCTACAATGAGCAGTTCTTC
CDR3: CASSTLAGGSYNEQFF

V: TRBV12-3/TRBV12-4
J: TRBJ2-7
D: TRBD2
size: NA
DNA: TGTGCCAGCACCCCGACTAGCGCGAGATACGAGCAGTACTTC
CDR3: CASTPTSARYEQYF

V: TRBV5-4
J: TRBJ2-5
D: NA
size: few
DNA: TGTGCCAGCAGCTTCGGGAGAAACCAAGAGACCCAGTACTTC
CDR3: CASSFGRNQETQYF

V: TRBV5-1
J: TRBJ2-3
D: NA
size: few
DNA: TGCGCCAGCAGCGACTACCCATACACAGATACGCAGTATTTT
CDR3: CASSDYPYTDTQYF

V: TRBV10-3
J: TRBJ1-2
D: NA
size: few
DNA: TGTGCCATCAGGGAGGGCAGTAGTTATGGCTACACCTTC
CDR3: CAIREGSSYGYTF

V: TRBV29-1
J: TRBJ1-2
D: TRBD1
size: few
DNA: TGCAGCGTTGGCACAGGGGGCCGGAACTATGGCTACACCTTC
CDR3: CSVGTGGRNYGYTF

V: TRBV25-1
J: TRBJ2-1
D: NA
size: few
DNA: TGTGCCAGCAGCCCGGGGAGTTTTAGGATCTCCAATGAGCAGTTCTTC
CDR3: CASSPGSFRISNEQFF

V: TRBV6-7
J: TRBJ1-2
D: NA
size: NA
DNA: TGTGCCAGCATTCGGCTGGGACTCCTCTATGGCTACACCTTC
CDR3: CASIRLGLLYGYTF

V: TRBV9
J: TRBJ2-1
D: NA
size: few
DNA: TGTGCCAGCAGCGTAGGAGGTGGGAGTGGGGGAAATGAGCAGTTCTTC
CDR3: CASSVGGGSGGNEQFF

V: TRBV6-5
J: TRBJ2-7
D: NA
size: few
DNA: TGTGCCAGCAGTTACTCGAGGACACGGGGCTCCTACGAGCAGTACTTC
CDR3: CASSYSRTRGSYEQYF

V: TRBV7-6
J: TRBJ2-5
D: NA
size: few
DNA: TGTGCCAGCAGCAATCCGGGTTCCGAAGAGACCCAGTACTTC
CDR3: CASSNPGSEETQYF

V: TRBV3-1
J: TRBJ2-7
D: TRBD2
size: NA
DNA: TGTGCCAGCAGTCCCAGACTAGCGGGGCACCCCTACGAGCAGTACTTC
CDR3: CASSPRLAGHPYEQYF

V: TRBV5-1
J: TRBJ2-1
D: TRBD2
size: few
DNA: TGCGCCAGCAGCTTGGTGTCTAGCGGCCCCTACAATGAGCAGTTCTTC
CDR3: CASSLVSSGPYNEQFF

V: TRBV5-6
J: TRBJ1-3
D: NA
size: once
DNA: TGTGCCAGCAGCGACTCAGGGGTTGCTGGAGACACCATATATTTT
CDR3: CASSDSGVAGDTIYF

V: TRBV25-1
J: TRBJ1-1
D: NA
size: NA
DNA: TGTGCCAGCAGTGAGGGTCGCAGACAGGTTTTCTTT
CDR3: CASSEGRRQVFF